These 30 T cell receptor beta chains originate from one sample sequenced in a study of blood T cell repertoires in COVID-19. Measured with immunoSEQ multiplex PCR; TCRdb has only the in-frame clones, and not every one. The sample yields roughly 410,000 clones, over 75% seen once. The sample comprised peripheral blood. The receptors here all came from a woman aged 35 to 49 with COVID-19, enrolled during active disease.

The rearrangement uses TRBV5-5 and TRBJ1-2, with unresolved D. V was pared by 3 bases and J by 3 bases, with 9 bases between. The CDR3 contains 13 residues. Germline CDR1 SGHKS, CDR2 YYEKEE (reference sequence). The CDR3 protein is CASSSSDYYGYTF. The CDR3 nucleotides are TGTGCCAGCAGCTCATCGGACTACTATGGCTACACCTTC.

This rearrangement joins TRBV6-2 or TRBV6-3 to TRBJ2-1; 11 bases are shared with TRBD2. The CDR3 is 17 residues long. Germline V CDR1 and CDR2: MNHEY, SVGEGT. V lost 5 bases to trimming and J lost 4 bases; unmatched junction nucleotides: 10. The CDR3 DNA reads as TGTGCCAGCAGTAAAATACTGGGGACTAGCGGTTACAATGAGCAGTTCTTC. It yields the protein CASSKILGTSGYNEQFF.

The chain employs TRBV2 and TRBJ1-4; tentative D call: TRBD1 (5 bases). V lost 7 bases and J lost 6, with 9 bases in between. The CDR3 totals 12 residues. Germline assignment: CDR1 SNHLY and CDR2 FYNNEI. CDR3 residues: CASTGGYEKLFF. The CDR3 bases are TGTGCCAGCACGGGGGGATATGAAAAACTGTTTTTT.

The genes are TRBV28 and TRBJ2-7; D possibly corresponds to TRBD1 (6 bases). Trimming removed 6 bases at V and 5 bases at J, with 11 bases between. Germline V lookup: CDR1 MDHEN, CDR2 SYDVKM. The CDR3 extends over 12 amino acids. CDR3 sequence (DNA): TGTGCCAGCAGCCTACAGGGCCACGAGCAGTACTTC. It translates to CASSLQGHEQYF.

The chain recombines TRBV30 with TRBJ1-4; tentative D call: TRBD1 (6 bases). The CDR3 extends over 15 amino acids. Germline V gives CDR1 GTSNPN, CDR2 SVGIG (reference sequence). Trimming pared 1 base from V and 2 bases from J, leaving 11 bases between. The CDR3 sequence is CAWSASDRTNEKLFF. The CDR3 DNA follows: TGTGCCTGGAGTGCTTCCGACAGGACTAATGAAAAACTGTTTTTT.

The V gene is TRBV11-2, the J gene TRBJ1-3; D is unresolved. From germline, CDR1 is SGHAT and CDR2 FQNNGV. This CDR3 comprises 12 residues. V was clipped by 5 bases and J by 2 bases, with 4 bases between them. The CDR3, as DNA: TGTGCCAGCAGCCCCACTGGAAACACCATATATTTT. Its translation is CASSPTGNTIYF.

The chain links TRBV11-2 to TRBJ1-1; 10 positions match TRBD1. This CDR3 spans 14 amino acids. Unmatched junction bases numbered 2, after V lost 0 bases and J lost 7 bases. Looked up from germline, CDR1 is SGHAT and CDR2 is FQNNGV. CDR3 loop: CASSLDRTGGEAFF. CDR3 bases: TGTGCCAGCAGCTTAGATCGGACAGGGGGTGAAGCTTTCTTT.

The chain employs TRBV5-1 and TRBJ2-3; 7 bases line up with TRBD2. The CDR3 runs 15 residues. Germline V gene lookup returns CDR1 SGHRS and CDR2 YFSETQ. J gave up 2 bases and V 0 bases, and 3 bases lay outside the gene matches. The CDR3 protein is CASSLAAGNTDTQYF. The CDR3 DNA reads as TGCGCCAGCAGCTTGGCAGCGGGGAACACAGATACGCAGTATTTT.

V and J are TRBV29-1 and TRBJ2-7; 8 bases map to TRBD2. The CDR3 totals 15 residues. After removal of 1 base from V and 1 base from J, the junction contained 6 bases not matched to a gene. CDR1 is SQVTM, CDR2 ANQGSEA, per germline. The CDR3 nucleotides are TGCAGCGTTGAAGCGTTTGCGGGGGGTTCCTACGAGCAGTACTTC. Amino acids: CSVEAFAGGSYEQYF.

This clone has just one count. The chain is built from TRBV4-1 and TRBJ1-2; D is perhaps TRBD1 (6 bases). This CDR3 is built from 18 residues. The V end was cut by 0 bases, the J end by 7 bases, with 24 bases between. CDR1 and CDR2 from the germline V gene are MGHRA and YSYEKL. Written as DNA, the CDR3 is TGCGCCAGCAGCCAAGAGGTCCAGGGGCTTATCCCCCAGCCTGGCTACACCTTC. Amino acids: CASSQEVQGLIPQPGYTF.

The rearrangement uses TRBV6-6 and TRBJ1-6; D gene uncertain. From germline, CDR1 is MNHNY and CDR2 SVGAGI (reference sequence). V lost 4 bases, J lost 3 bases, and 13 bases lay in between. The CDR3 extends over 16 amino acids. CDR3 sequence: CASSLREVFYNSPLHF. The CDR3 region has the DNA TGTGCCAGCAGTTTAAGAGAGGTTTTCTATAATTCACCCCTCCACTTT.

This sequence joins TRBV27 and TRBJ2-6; no reliable D call. Germline V gene sequence: CDR1 MNHEY, CDR2 SMNVEV (reference sequence). V was cut by 5 bases and J by 2 bases, with 7 bases left in between. The CDR3 runs 14 residues. The CDR3 DNA reads as TGTGCCAGCAGTCACGACACTGGGGCCAACGTCCTGACTTTC. Protein: CASSHDTGANVLTF. Drawing the rest from reference TRBV27 and TRBJ2-6, the complete variable domain is EAQVTQNPRYLITVTGKKLTVTCSQNMNHEYMSWYRQDPGLGLRQIYYSMNVEVTDKGDVPEGYKVSRKEKRNFPLILESPSPNQTSLYFCASSHDTGANVLTFGAGSRLTVL.

This chain links TRBV6-5 with TRBJ1-1; D not resolved. The CDR3 contains 13 residues. The germline V and J ends were trimmed by 6 bases and 1 base, with 9 bases remaining between them. CDR1 MNHEY and CDR2 SVGAGI come from the germline V gene. CDR3 DNA: TGTGCCAGCAGCGTTGGAGAGAACACTGAAGCTTTCTTT. Its protein product is CASSVGENTEAFF.

The chain combines TRBV5-5 with TRBJ2-1, with 11 bases lining up with TRBD2. J lost 3 bases, V lost 2 bases, and 1 base had no gene match. This CDR3 contains 15 residues. Germline V lookup: CDR1 SGHKS, CDR2 YYEKEE (reference sequence). The CDR3 region is CASSLGTSGYNEQFF. The DNA for the CDR3 is TGTGCCAGCAGCTTAGGGACTAGCGGCTACAATGAGCAGTTCTTC.

This chain links TRBV5-5 with TRBJ2-2; D may be TRBD2 (6 bases). The CDR3 sequence is 20 residues long. V was trimmed by 2 bases and J by 1 base, leaving 24 bases between them. Germline loops: CDR1 SGHKS, CDR2 YYEKEE (reference sequence). CDR3 protein: CASSFTPPIGGLGNTGELFF. The DNA of the CDR3 is TGTGCCAGCAGCTTTACCCCCCCGATCGGGGGTCTTGGGAACACCGGGGAGCTGTTTTTT.

The chain couples TRBV13 to TRBJ2-7, with D tentatively TRBD2 (5 bases). Germline V gene lookup returns CDR1 PRHDT and CDR2 FYEKMQ (reference sequence). Trimming removed 3 bases at V and 7 bases at J, with 10 bases between. This CDR3 has 12 amino acids. The CDR3 nucleotides are TGTGCCAGCAGCTTCTTTGGGAGTGAGCAGTACTTC. It yields the protein CASSFFGSEQYF.

The chain links TRBV5-1 to TRBJ1-3; 9 bases align to TRBD1. The junction had 22 bases not matched to a gene; V was cut back by 0 bases and J by 0 bases. The CDR3 contains 23 residues. The germline V gene has CDR1 SGHRS and CDR2 YFSETQ. The CDR3 DNA follows: TGCGCCAGCAGCTTGGGCCCGCGAGGGGGACAGGGAATAAGTGGGCTCTCTGGAAACACCATATATTTT. Translated, it gives CASSLGPRGGQGISGLSGNTIYF.

This clone came up once. The chain joins TRBV6-5 to TRBJ2-1, with TRBD2 matching over 11 bases. The trim removed 8 bases at V and 4 bases at J, leaving 4 bases unmatched. The CDR3 has 14 amino acids. Per germline, CDR1 MNHEY and CDR2 SVGAGI. CDR3 bases: TGTGCCAGCGGCTTAGCGGGGGGGTACAATGAGCAGTTCTTC. This encodes CASGLAGGYNEQFF.

The chain uses TRBV4-3 and TRBJ2-5, with TRBD2 as a possible D gene (5 bases). CDR3 length equals 15 residues. The germline V gene encodes CDR1 LGHNA and CDR2 YSLEER. Trimming removed 1 base at V and 5 bases at J, with 14 bases between. DNA of the CDR3: TGCGCCAGCAGCCAAGCGGGAAGGTCCCGCGAGACCCAGTACTTC. Translating it yields CASSQAGRSRETQYF.

In its sample, this clone was seen a few times. The chain joins TRBV4-3 to TRBJ1-2; weak D call: TRBD1 (5 bases). The CDR3 is 16 residues long. Germline CDR1 is LGHNA and CDR2 is YSLEER. V lost 0 bases, J lost 4 bases, and 15 bases lay in between. This chain's CDR3 is CASSQDRGRGFYGYTF. The CDR3 DNA reads TGCGCCAGCAGCCAAGATCGCGGTCGGGGGTTCTATGGCTACACCTTC.

The J gene is TRBJ2-7, the V gene TRBV12-5; 7 positions match TRBD2. Germline CDR1 reads LGHNT; CDR2 reads FRNRAP. V shed 7 bases and J 0 bases; nucleotides not matched to a gene: 9. This CDR3 has 15 amino acids. DNA for the CDR3: TGTGCTAGTGCCCAGGTGGGAGGGCCCTCCTACGAGCAGTACTTC. It encodes CASAQVGGPSYEQYF.

The chain uses TRBV6-5 and TRBJ2-7, with a weak D call TRBD1 (6 bases). Trimming cost V 4 bases and J 1 base, with 11 bases left between them. Germline V gene sequence: CDR1 MNHEY, CDR2 SVGAGI. This CDR3 region has 14 residues. The CDR3 sequence: CASSSYRASYEQYF. In DNA form, the CDR3 reads TGTGCCAGCAGTTCATACAGGGCGTCCTACGAGCAGTACTTC.

The chain links TRBV5-4 to TRBJ1-1; D is undetermined. Trimming pared 3 bases from V and 8 bases from J, leaving 11 bases between. Germline V CDR1 and CDR2: SGHNT, YYREEE (reference sequence). The CDR3 is 12 amino acids. DNA of the CDR3: TGTGCCAGCAGCTCCCTATTAGCAGAAGCTTTCTTT. Its protein is CASSSLLAEAFF. The full variable domain, its missing parts supplied by reference TRBV5-4 and TRBJ1-1, is ETGVTQSPTHLIKTRGQQVTLRCSSQSGHNTVSWYQQALGQGPQFIFQYYREEENGRGNFPPRFSGLQFPNYSSELNVNALELDDSALYLCASSSLLAEAFFGQGTRLTVV.

This chain links TRBV7-3 with TRBJ2-3; D is perhaps TRBD2 (6 bases). Trimming took 2 bases from V and 6 from J, leaving 15 bases between them. Looked up from germline, CDR1 is SGHTA and CDR2 is FQGTGA. CDR3 size: 15 residues. CDR3 in amino acids: CASSLGGNKGDTQYF. CDR3 bases: TGTGCCAGCAGCTTAGGGGGGAACAAAGGGGATACGCAGTATTTT.

The chain joins TRBV2 to TRBJ1-1; D might be TRBD1 (5 bases). Germline-derived CDR1 and CDR2 are SNHLY and FYNNEI. The V gene lost 3 bases and the J gene lost 6 bases, with 11 bases spanning the gap. The CDR3 loop spans 13 amino acids. This CDR3 reads CASSDMAGPEAFF. In nucleotides, the CDR3 is TGTGCCAGCAGTGATATGGCAGGGCCTGAAGCTTTCTTT. The variable domain in full, completed from reference TRBV2 and TRBJ1-1, reads EPEVTQTPSHQVTQMGQEVILRCVPISNHLYFYWYRQILGQKVEFLVSFYNNEISEKSEIFDDQFSVERPDGSNFTLKIRSTKLEDSAMYFCASSDMAGPEAFFGQGTRLTVV.

The rearrangement uses TRBV5-4 and TRBJ2-7; D not resolved. V lost 0 bases and J 6 bases, leaving 13 bases between the germline ends. This CDR3 spans 14 amino acids. From germline, CDR1 is SGHNT and CDR2 YYREEE (reference sequence). This chain's CDR3 is CASSLARYPGEQYF. For the CDR3, the DNA is TGTGCCAGCAGCTTGGCGCGGTATCCTGGCGAGCAGTACTTC.

The chain employs TRBV5-1 and TRBJ2-1; the D gene is possibly TRBD2 (5 bases). Trimming removed 0 bases from V and 6 bases from J, with 13 bases in between. The germline V gene encodes CDR1 SGHRS and CDR2 YFSETQ. The CDR3 consists of 15 residues. CDR3 amino acids: CASSLEDSASNEQFF. In DNA form, the CDR3 reads TGCGCCAGCAGCTTGGAGGACTCCGCATCCAATGAGCAGTTCTTC.

The chain combines TRBV12-5 with TRBJ1-1, with D hard to call. The CDR3 runs 12 residues. Germline V CDR1 and CDR2: LGHNT, FRNRAP. V dropped 8 bases and J dropped 0 bases, with 7 bases sitting between them. CDR3 protein: CASQAVNTEAFF. The CDR3 DNA follows: TGTGCTAGTCAAGCGGTGAACACTGAAGCTTTCTTT.

The chain recombines TRBV20-1 with TRBJ2-3; 11 bases match TRBD2. This CDR3 has 15 amino acids. Trimming took 3 bases from V and 4 from J; bases not matched to a gene: 6. CDR1 is DFQATT and CDR2 is SNEGSKA in the germline V gene (reference sequence). The DNA for the CDR3 is TGCAGTGCTAGTCTACTAGCGGGGGTTGCAGATACGCAGTATTTT. Translated: CSASLLAGVADTQYF.

This clone was detected only once. The chain joins TRBV27 to TRBJ1-4, with D tentatively TRBD1 (6 bases). Looked up from germline, CDR1 is MNHEY and CDR2 is SMNVEV (reference sequence). CDR3 length: 14 residues. Trimming left V 2 bases short and J 7 bases short, with 11 bases between. CDR3 protein: CASSLAGAGEKLFF. The DNA of the CDR3 is TGTGCCAGCAGTTTAGCGGGGGCCGGTGAAAAACTGTTTTTT.